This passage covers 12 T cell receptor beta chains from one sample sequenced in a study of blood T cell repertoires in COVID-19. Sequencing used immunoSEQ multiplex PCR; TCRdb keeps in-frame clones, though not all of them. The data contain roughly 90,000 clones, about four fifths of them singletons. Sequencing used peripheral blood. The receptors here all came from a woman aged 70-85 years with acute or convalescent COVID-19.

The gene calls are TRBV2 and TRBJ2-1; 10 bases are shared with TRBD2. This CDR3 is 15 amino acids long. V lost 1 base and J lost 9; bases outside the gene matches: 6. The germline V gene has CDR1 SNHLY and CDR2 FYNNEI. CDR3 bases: TGTGCCAGCAGTGAAGGAAGCGGGGGGGCTGGTGAGCAGTTCTTC. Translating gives CASSEGSGGAGEQFF.

Here the CDR3 reads CASSQDRRGSKEQYF. Written as DNA, the CDR3 is TGTGCCAGCAGCCAAGATCGCAGGGGGAGCAAAGAGCAGTACTTC. The chain recombines TRBV4-2 with TRBJ2-7, with 7 nucleotides matching TRBD1. This CDR3 is 15 amino acids long. Trimming took 0 bases from V and 7 from J; bases not matched to a gene: 9. CDR1 and CDR2 (germline): LGHNA, YNFKEQ.

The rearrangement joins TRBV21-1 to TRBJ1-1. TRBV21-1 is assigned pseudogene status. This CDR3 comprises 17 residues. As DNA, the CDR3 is TGTGCCAGCAGCAAATCTTCCCCCTTCGGTTTGAACACTGAAGCTTTCTTT. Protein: CASSKSSPFGLNTEAFF.

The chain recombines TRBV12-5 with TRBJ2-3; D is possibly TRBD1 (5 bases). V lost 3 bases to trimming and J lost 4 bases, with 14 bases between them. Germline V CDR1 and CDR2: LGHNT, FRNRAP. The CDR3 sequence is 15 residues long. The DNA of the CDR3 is TGTGCTAGTGGTTTACCAGGGATCGGCGCAGATACGCAGTATTTT. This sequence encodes CASGLPGIGADTQYF. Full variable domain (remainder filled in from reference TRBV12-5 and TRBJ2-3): DARVTQTPRHKVTEMGQEVTMRCQPILGHNTVFWYRQTMMQGLELLAYFRNRAPLDDSGMPKDRFSAEMPDATLATLKIQPSEPRDSAVYFCASGLPGIGADTQYFGPGTRLTVL.

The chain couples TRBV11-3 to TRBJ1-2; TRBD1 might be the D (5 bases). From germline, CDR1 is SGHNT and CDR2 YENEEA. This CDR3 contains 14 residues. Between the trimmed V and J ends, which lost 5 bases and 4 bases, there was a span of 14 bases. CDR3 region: CASSPITGGYGYTF. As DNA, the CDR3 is TGTGCCAGCAGCCCCATCACGGGGGGCTATGGCTACACCTTC.

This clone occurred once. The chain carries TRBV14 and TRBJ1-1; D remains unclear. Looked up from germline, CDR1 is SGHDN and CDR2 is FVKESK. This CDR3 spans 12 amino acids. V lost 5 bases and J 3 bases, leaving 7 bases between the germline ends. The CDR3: CASSFYYTEAFF. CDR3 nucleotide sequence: TGTGCCAGCAGCTTTTATTACACTGAAGCTTTCTTT.

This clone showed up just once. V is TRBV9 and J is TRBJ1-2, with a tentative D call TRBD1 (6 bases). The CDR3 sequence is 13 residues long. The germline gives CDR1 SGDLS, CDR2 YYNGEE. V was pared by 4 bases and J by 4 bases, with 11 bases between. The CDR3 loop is CASSPGQTYGYTF. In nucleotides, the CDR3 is TGTGCCAGCAGCCCCGGACAGACCTATGGCTACACCTTC. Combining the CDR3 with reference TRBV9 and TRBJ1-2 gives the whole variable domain DSGVTQTPKHLITATGQRVTLRCSPRSGDLSVYWYQQSLDQGLQFLIQYYNGEERAKGNILERFSAQQFPDLHSELNLSSLELGDSALYFCASSPGQTYGYTFGSGTRLTVV.

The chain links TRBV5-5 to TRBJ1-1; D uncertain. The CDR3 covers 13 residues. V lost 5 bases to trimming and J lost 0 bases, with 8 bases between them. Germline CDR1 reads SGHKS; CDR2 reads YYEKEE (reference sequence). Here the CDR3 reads CASRPGMNTEAFF. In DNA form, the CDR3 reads TGTGCCAGCAGGCCGGGGATGAACACTGAAGCTTTCTTT.

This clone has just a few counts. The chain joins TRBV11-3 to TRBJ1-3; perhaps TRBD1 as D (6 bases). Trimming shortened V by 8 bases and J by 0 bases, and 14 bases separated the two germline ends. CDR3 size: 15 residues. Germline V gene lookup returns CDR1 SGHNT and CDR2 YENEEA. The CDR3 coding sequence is TGTGCCAGCGGGGGCCCGATGACCTCTGGAAACACCATATATTTT. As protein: CASGGPMTSGNTIYF.

CDR3 protein: CASSTIGGTEAFF. The CDR3 bases are TGTGCCAGCAGTACCATCGGGGGAACTGAAGCTTTCTTT. The gene calls are TRBV2 and TRBJ1-1, with D tentatively TRBD1 (5 bases). Trimming removed 5 bases at V and 5 bases at J, with 12 bases between. The CDR3 loop spans 13 amino acids. Germline V gene sequence: CDR1 SNHLY, CDR2 FYNNEI. Complete variable domain (other parts from reference TRBV2 and TRBJ1-1): EPEVTQTPSHQVTQMGQEVILRCVPISNHLYFYWYRQILGQKVEFLVSFYNNEISEKSEIFDDQFSVERPDGSNFTLKIRSTKLEDSAMYFCASSTIGGTEAFFGQGTRLTVV.

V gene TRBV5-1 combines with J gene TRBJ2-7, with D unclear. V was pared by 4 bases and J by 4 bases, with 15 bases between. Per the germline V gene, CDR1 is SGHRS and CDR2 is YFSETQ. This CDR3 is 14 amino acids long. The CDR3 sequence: CASSDQRGAYEQYF. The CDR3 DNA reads TGCGCCAGCAGCGACCAAAGAGGAGCTTACGAGCAGTACTTC.

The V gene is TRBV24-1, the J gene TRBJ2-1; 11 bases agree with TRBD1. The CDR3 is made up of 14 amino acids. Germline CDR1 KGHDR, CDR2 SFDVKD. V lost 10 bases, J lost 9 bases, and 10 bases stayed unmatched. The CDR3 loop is CATSGTGGPSEQFF. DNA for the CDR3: TGTGCCACTTCCGGGACAGGGGGTCCCTCTGAGCAGTTCTTC.